This T cell receptor beta chain was recovered during a study of blood T cell repertoires in COVID-19. This clone was detected only a few times. V was trimmed by 4 bases and J by 4 bases, leaving 14 bases between them. The V gene's germline CDR1 is SGHDT and CDR2 YYEEEE. This CDR3 has 14 residues. Generated by immunoSEQ multiplex PCR, the TCRdb table keeps only in-frame clones and is missing some. This sample has about 250,000 clones, with roughly 83% found just once. Sequencing used peripheral blood. The source is a man older than 75 with acute or convalescent COVID-19. The chain has TRBV5-6 and TRBJ1-2; D ambiguous. Here the CDR3 reads CASSHPDGGYGYTF. The CDR3 region has the DNA TGTGCCAGCAGCCATCCGGACGGAGGCTATGGCTACACCTTC. Supplemented by reference TRBV5-6 and TRBJ1-2, the full variable domain reads DAGVTQSPTHLIKTRGQQVTLRCSPKSGHDTVSWYQQALGQGPQFIFQYYEEEERQRGNFPDRFSGHQFPNYSSELNVNALLLGDSALYLCASSHPDGGYGYTFGSGTRLTVV.